This T cell receptor (beta chain) was found in a study of graft-versus-host responses after intestinal transplantation. Study conclusions and caveats: The authors found GvH clones in recipient marrow, some appearing first in ileum or blood.

Regarding this clone: The target antigen is unknown.

V was pared by 2 bases and J by 2 bases, with 7 bases between. CDR3 length: 14 amino acids. Germline V CDR1 and CDR2: MNHNS, SASEGT. Sequencing was performed with immunoSEQ multiplex PCR; in TCRdb, only in-frame clones are kept and a portion is missing. The sample lists 40,000 to 55,000 clones, 85% to 95% seen once, with 0.23% in the top ten. This TCR came from a human donor who was the organ donor for an intestinal transplant. The specimen comprised unstimulated CD8+ T cells sorted from spleen or lymph node cells, sampled before transplant. The chain uses TRBV6-1 and TRBJ1-3; D gene ambiguous. CDR3: CASSESGTGNTIYF. In DNA form, the CDR3 reads TGTGCCAGCAGTGAATCGGGTACTGGAAACACCATATATTTT.